Following are 8 T cell receptor beta chains from one sample sequenced in a study of vaccination effects on CD4 cells after COVID-19. Clones were sequenced by immunoSEQ multiplex PCR, and TCRdb holds only the in-frame ones, with some missing. The table lists 15,000 to 20,000 clones, about 76% of them singletons. Expansion with viral peptide pools was applied to antigen-specific CD4+ T cells by the ViraFEST assay prior to sequencing. At the end of 9 to 11 days of culture, CD4+ T cells were isolated. All participants had two doses of either the BNT162b2 or mRNA-1273 vaccine. Their antigens are not known. The material was CD4+ T cells from PBMCs cultured with HCoV-NL63 spike peptides, obtained after COVID-19 vaccination. The source is a human donor who received a COVID-19 vaccine.

This clone appeared once. V and J are TRBV28 and TRBJ2-6, with unresolved D. V gave up 8 bases and J gave up 0 bases, with 8 bases separating them. Germline V gene lookup returns CDR1 MDHEN and CDR2 SYDVKM. The length of the CDR3 is 14 residues. DNA of the CDR3: TGTGCCAGCTCCCTCCCCTCTGGGGCCAACGTCCTGACTTTC. Encoded protein: CASSLPSGANVLTF.

The chain joins TRBV7-6 to TRBJ2-7, with D perhaps TRBD2 (5 bases). The CDR3 extends over 13 amino acids. The germline gives CDR1 SGHVS, CDR2 FNYEAQ. Trimming removed 3 bases at V and 6 bases at J, with 12 bases between. The CDR3 loop is CASSFSDLLEQYF. The DNA for the CDR3 is TGTGCCAGCAGCTTTTCGGACTTACTCGAGCAGTACTTC.

This clone was observed a single time. The gene calls are TRBV3-1 (or the pseudogene TRBV3-2) and TRBJ2-2, with unresolved D. Germline V gene sequence: CDR1 LGHDT, CDR2 YNNKEL (reference sequence). V was pared by 0 bases and J by 4 bases, with 3 bases between. CDR3 length: 13 residues. The CDR3, as DNA: TGTGCCAGCAGCCAAGAGGTCACCGGGGAGCTGTTTTTT. Its translation: CASSQEVTGELFF.

This sequence joins TRBV12-3 or TRBV12-4 and TRBJ1-2, with D hard to call. V shed 4 bases and J shed 6 bases, with 9 bases lying between them. This CDR3 has 12 amino acids. The CDR3 region is CASSSGGHGYTF. The CDR3 nucleotides read TGTGCCAGCAGTTCGGGAGGGCATGGCTACACCTTC.

The V gene is TRBV29-1, the J gene TRBJ1-1; the D gene is possibly TRBD1 (6 bases). V lost 7 bases to trimming and J lost 7 bases, with 16 bases between them. The CDR3 runs to 12 residues. Germline V gives CDR1 SQVTM, CDR2 ANQGSEA. CDR3 coding DNA: TGCAGCGGCTCGAACCTACAGGGTGAAGCTTTCTTT. Encoded protein: CSGSNLQGEAFF.

V and J are TRBV28 and TRBJ1-2; 8 nucleotides match TRBD1. Per germline, CDR1 MDHEN and CDR2 SYDVKM. The CDR3 has 14 amino acids. Germline trimming cut 6 bases from V and 0 bases from J; bases unmatched to any gene: 3. CDR3 amino acids: CASSPGQANYGYTF. CDR3 DNA: TGTGCCAGCAGCCCGGGACAGGCTAACTATGGCTACACCTTC.

The rearrangement links TRBV30 to TRBJ2-5; D remains unclear. V was pared by 2 bases and J by 5 bases, with 9 bases between. This CDR3 has 12 residues. Per germline, CDR1 GTSNPN and CDR2 SVGIG (reference sequence). CDR3 amino acids: CAWSRHGETQYF. The CDR3 DNA sequence: TGTGCCTGGAGTAGACATGGGGAGACCCAGTACTTC.

V usage is TRBV6-5 and J usage is TRBJ1-2; unclear D gene. The length of the CDR3 is 13 residues. Trimming took 6 bases from V and 4 from J, leaving 12 bases between them. Germline CDR1 is MNHEY and CDR2 is SVGAGI. CDR3 region: CASRFIEVYGYTF. The CDR3 DNA reads as TGTGCCAGCAGGTTCATAGAGGTCTATGGCTACACCTTC.